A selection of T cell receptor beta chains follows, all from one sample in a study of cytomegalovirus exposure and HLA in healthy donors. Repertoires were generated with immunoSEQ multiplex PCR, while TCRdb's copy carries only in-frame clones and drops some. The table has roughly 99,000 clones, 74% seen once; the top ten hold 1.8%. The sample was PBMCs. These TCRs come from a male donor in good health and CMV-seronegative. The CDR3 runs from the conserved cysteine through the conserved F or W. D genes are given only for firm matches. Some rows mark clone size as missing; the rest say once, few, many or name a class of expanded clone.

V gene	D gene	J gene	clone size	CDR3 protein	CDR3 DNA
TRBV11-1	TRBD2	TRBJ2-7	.	CASSFASGYEQYF	TGTGCCAGCAGCTTCGCTAGCGGCTACGAGCAGTACTTC
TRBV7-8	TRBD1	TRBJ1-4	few	CASSTNRGLDEKLFF	TGTGCCAGCAGCACAAACAGGGGACTGGATGAAAAACTGTTTTTT
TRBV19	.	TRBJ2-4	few	CASGIGVAKNIQYF	TGTGCCAGCGGCATAGGGGTTGCCAAAAACATTCAGTACTTC
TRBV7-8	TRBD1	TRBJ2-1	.	CASSLGFQGVGSNEQFF	TGTGCCAGCAGCTTAGGATTCCAGGGGGTAGGGTCTAATGAGCAGTTCTTC
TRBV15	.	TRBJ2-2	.	CATSRDRVGATNTGELFF	TGTGCCACCAGCAGAGACCGGGTTGGGGCGACAAACACCGGGGAGCTGTTTTTT
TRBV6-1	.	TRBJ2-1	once	CASRTVSNEQFF	TGTGCCAGTAGGACAGTGAGCAATGAGCAGTTCTTC
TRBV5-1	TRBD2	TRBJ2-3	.	CASSARTSGTTDTQYF	TGCGCCAGCAGCGCCCGGACTAGCGGGACCACAGATACGCAGTATTTT
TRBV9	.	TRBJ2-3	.	CASSAGVGLSTDTQYF	TGTGCCAGCAGCGCTGGAGTTGGGTTAAGCACAGATACGCAGTATTTT
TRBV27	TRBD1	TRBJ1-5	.	CASSLNQGALGQPQHF	TGTGCCAGCAGCCTAAACCAGGGGGCGCTTGGTCAGCCCCAGCATTTT
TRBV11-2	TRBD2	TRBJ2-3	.	CASSPGLASDTQYF	TGTGCCAGCAGCCCGGGACTAGCGTCAGATACGCAGTATTTT
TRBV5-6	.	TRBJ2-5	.	CASSPWTQETQYF	TGTGCCAGCAGCCCATGGACTCAAGAGACCCAGTACTTC
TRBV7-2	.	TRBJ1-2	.	CASSLFRPRLSDVYGYTF	TGTGCCAGCAGCTTATTCCGGCCCCGACTATCCGATGTCTATGGCTACACCTTC
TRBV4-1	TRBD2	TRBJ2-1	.	CASSQVLAGGLQSYNEQFF	TGCGCCAGCAGCCAAGTTCTAGCGGGAGGTCTGCAGTCCTACAATGAGCAGTTCTTC
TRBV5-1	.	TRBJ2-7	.	CASSLDRSGYEQYF	TGCGCCAGCAGCTTGGACAGGTCAGGTTACGAGCAGTACTTC
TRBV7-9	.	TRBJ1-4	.	CASKEGNFGEKLFF	TGTGCCAGCAAGGAGGGGAATTTCGGTGAAAAACTGTTTTTT
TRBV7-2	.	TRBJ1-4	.	CASSPPLRETGGKLFF	TGTGCCAGCAGCCCCCCCTTAAGGGAAACGGGGGGAAAACTGTTTTTT
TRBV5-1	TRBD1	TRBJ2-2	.	CASSFYRGRGTGELFF	TGCGCCAGCAGCTTCTACAGGGGGCGAGGTACCGGGGAGCTGTTTTTT
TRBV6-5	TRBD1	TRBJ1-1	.	CASSYEGAVITEAFF	TGTGCCAGCAGTTACGAGGGGGCTGTTATCACTGAAGCTTTCTTT
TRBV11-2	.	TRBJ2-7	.	CASSFGTATYEQYF	TGTGCCAGCAGCTTCGGGACTGCCACCTACGAGCAGTACTTC
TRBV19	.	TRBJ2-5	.	CASSIPGEETQYF	TGTGCCAGTAGTATTCCGGGTGAAGAGACCCAGTACTTC
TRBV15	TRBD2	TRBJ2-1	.	CATSRDRLAGINEQFF	TGTGCCACCAGCAGAGATCGGCTAGCGGGTATAAATGAGCAGTTCTTC
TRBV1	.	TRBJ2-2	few	CTSSPPGAGGPSGELFF	TGCACCAGCAGCCCCCCCGGGGCAGGGGGCCCCTCGGGGGAGCTGTTTTTT
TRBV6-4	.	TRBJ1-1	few	CASSALLGSTEAFF	TGTGCCAGCAGTGCCCTTTTGGGGAGCACTGAAGCTTTCTTT
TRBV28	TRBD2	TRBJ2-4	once	CASRGSRAGEKNIQYF	TGTGCCAGCAGGGGCAGCCGCGCGGGAGAAAAAAACATTCAGTACTTC
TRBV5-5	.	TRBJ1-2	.	CASSLAADNYGYTF	TGTGCCAGCAGCTTGGCCGCAGATAACTATGGCTACACCTTC